This T cell receptor (beta chain) is drawn from a study of blood T cell repertoires in COVID-19. The overall study: Acute-phase and convalescent COVID-19 samples originated in the United States, Italy and Spain.

The table came from immunoSEQ multiplex PCR; TCRdb's copy has only in-frame clones and leaves some out. Of fewer than 450,000 clones detected, 90% appear once; the ten largest clones hold 0.6% to 0.7%. Germline values: CDR1 LGHDT, CDR2 YNNKEL (reference sequence). V was clipped by 1 base and J by 4 bases, with 11 bases between them. This CDR3 has 15 residues. The gene calls are TRBV3-1 (or the pseudogene TRBV3-2) and TRBJ1-3; D remains ambiguous. The receptor was derived from a young man who had recovered from COVID-19. The sample consisted of PBMCs or T cells enriched from blood (not recorded which). This CDR3 reads CASSQVRGKGNTIYF. The DNA for the CDR3 is TGTGCCAGCAGCCAAGTCCGGGGTAAGGGAAACACCATATATTTT.